This T cell receptor beta chain emerged from a study of T cells after yellow fever vaccination. In its sample, this clonotype was seen many times. The CDR3 has 14 residues. The junction had 6 bases not matched to a gene; V was cut back by 6 bases and J by 4 bases. Each CDR3 protein is one row after TCRdb ran MiXCR on the 5' RACE reads. The table has 300,000 to 400,000 distinct CDR3 sequences, around 8.1% seen once. The chain joins TRBV12-3 or TRBV12-4 to TRBJ1-2; 9 nucleotides agree with TRBD1. The receptor was derived from a man aged 18 to 30 who received the YFV17D yellow fever vaccine. This specimen consisted of PBMCs, obtained more than 35 days after the first yellow fever vaccination. The CDR3 here is CASSPDRGSYGYTF. CDR3 nucleotides: TGTGCCAGCAGCCCGGACAGGGGAAGCTATGGCTACACCTTC.